This TCR beta chain stems from a study of blood T cells in healthy people across ages. Through a sample-barcoded 5' primer and a J-beta primer mix, a second PCR was run for roughly 7 to 11 cycles. One entry per CDR3 protein results from TCRdb running MiXCR on the 5' RACE reads. The sample comprises 750,000 to 950,000 distinct CDR3 sequences, around 25% of which are singletons, and roughly 3.1% rests with the top ten. Germline lookup yields CDR1 LGHDT and CDR2 YNNKEL (reference sequence). The ends were cut back, 0 bases at V and 0 bases at J, with 12 bases in the middle. This CDR3 is 16 amino acids long. These data are also associated with another study on T cells of mothers and their children.

The J gene is TRBJ2-7, the V gene TRBV3-1; D might be TRBD1 (5 bases). The TCR comes from a boy under 18 in good health. Sequencing input: blood. CDR3 DNA: TGTGCCAGCAGCCAAGATCTGGGGCCGACCTCCTACGAGCAGTACTTC. This sequence encodes CASSQDLGPTSYEQYF.